The 10 T cell receptor beta chains listed next were all sequenced from one sample in a study of T cell changes during pregnancy in multiple sclerosis. The data were produced by immunoSEQ multiplex PCR, yet TCRdb's version contains in-frame clones alone and is incomplete. The sample contains 90,000 or so clones, about 91% of which appear only once. The source material was peripheral blood, sampled in the first trimester of pregnancy. The origin of the receptors is a female donor in good health, enrolled as a control in a pregnancy study.

V is TRBV4-3 and J is TRBJ2-4; D might be TRBD1 (6 bases). From germline, CDR1 is LGHNA and CDR2 YSLEER. The V end was cut by 4 bases, the J end by 5 bases, with 18 bases between. The CDR3 consists of 16 residues. The CDR3 DNA reads TGCGCCAGCAGCCCCGGATTGGGGGCCTTCGAAAACATTCAGTACTTC. Protein product: CASSPGLGAFENIQYF.

Here the CDR3 reads CASSQRWENSPLHF. The DNA of the CDR3 is TGCGCCAGCAGCCAACGCTGGGAGAATTCACCCCTCCACTTT. The chain recombines TRBV4-3 with TRBJ1-6, with D unclear. Germline CDR1 and CDR2: LGHNA and YSLEER. The CDR3 is 14 residues long. The V and J ends lost 2 bases and 7 bases respectively, with 9 bases between them.

This clone was recorded only once. The rearrangement links TRBV27 to TRBJ2-7; D is possibly TRBD1 (7 bases). Germline loops: CDR1 MNHEY, CDR2 SMNVEV (reference sequence). The V and J ends lost 6 bases and 1 base respectively, with 16 bases between them. The length of the CDR3 is 15 residues. In nucleotides, the CDR3 is TGTGCCAGCAGCTCAGGGGCAGGGGGGTCCTACGAGCAGTACTTC. Translating it yields CASSSGAGGSYEQYF.

This sequence joins TRBV20-1 and TRBJ2-7; D call uncertain. Germline assignment: CDR1 DFQATT and CDR2 SNEGSKA (reference sequence). This CDR3 spans 10 amino acids. The V end lost 6 bases, the J end lost 5 bases, and 8 bases lay between the germline ends. CDR3 DNA sequence: TGCAGTGCACACGTCGACGAGCAGTACTTC. Encoded protein: CSAHVDEQYF.

The V gene is TRBV29-1, the J gene TRBJ1-1; D may be TRBD1 (6 bases). Germline loops: CDR1 SQVTM, CDR2 ANQGSEA. This CDR3 is built from 13 residues. Deletions cut 5 bases from V and 0 bases from J, with 10 bases between. The chain's CDR3 is CSVPGQLNTEAFF. Here the CDR3 DNA reads TGCAGCGTTCCCGGACAGCTGAACACTGAAGCTTTCTTT.

This clone was observed a handful of times. CDR3 amino acids: CASSLTGGNQPQHF. Written as DNA, the CDR3 is TGTGCCAGCAGCCTCACAGGGGGCAATCAGCCCCAGCATTTT. The chain recombines TRBV6-5 with TRBJ1-5; 7 nucleotides match TRBD1. Germline-derived CDR1 and CDR2 are MNHEY and SVGAGI. With 6 bases clipped from V and 2 bases from J, the junction kept 4 bases outside the gene matches. This CDR3 is 14 amino acids long.

The chain uses TRBV28 and TRBJ1-2, with D perhaps TRBD1 (6 bases). The CDR3 is 15 amino acids. Per germline, CDR1 MDHEN and CDR2 SYDVKM. Between the trimmed V and J ends, which lost 8 bases and 4 bases, there was a span of 20 bases. CDR3 sequence (DNA): TGTGCCAGCTTACCCGGGGACATTTCGCGCTATGGCTACACCTTC. Its translation: CASLPGDISRYGYTF.

This chain links TRBV7-2 with TRBJ2-7; D might be TRBD2 (6 bases). With 5 bases removed from V and 8 bases from J, the gap between germline ends came to 19 bases. CDR3 length: 14 residues. Germline V gene data show CDR1 as SGHTA and CDR2 as FQGNSA. The CDR3 region has the DNA TGTGCCAGCAGCCCGGGACTCCTGTCTTCACAGCAGTACTTC. Translated, it gives CASSPGLLSSQQYF.

This rearrangement joins TRBV27 to TRBJ2-3; the match to TRBD2 covers 7 bases. The CDR3 is made up of 18 amino acids. Unmatched junction bases numbered 19, after V lost 5 bases and J lost 5 bases. Germline lookup yields CDR1 MNHEY and CDR2 SMNVEV (reference sequence). CDR3 bases: TGTGCCAGCAGTACGCGAGCGAGGAGCGGGGAGGATGGAGATACGCAGTATTTT. Protein: CASSTRARSGEDGDTQYF.

The genes are TRBV27 and TRBJ1-1, with D maybe TRBD1 (6 bases). CDR1 is MNHEY, CDR2 SMNVEV, per germline (reference sequence). The CDR3 is made up of 15 amino acids. V was shortened by 7 bases and J by 1 base, with 16 bases between the two germline ends. In nucleotides, the CDR3 is TGTGCCAGCAAGCGGGGGCGCGAGGCGAACACTGAAGCTTTCTTT. This gives the protein CASKRGREANTEAFF.